One and the same sample provided the 8 T cell receptor beta chains below, sequenced in a study of shared clonotypes between healthy human individuals. Produced via immunoSEQ multiplex PCR; TCRdb's table is partial and in-frame only. The table lists roughly 2.6 million clones, 90% to 95% of them singletons. The specimen was naive CD4+ T cells sorted from blood. Sample subset: CD45RA+ positively selected. The receptors originated from a man aged 18 to 35 in good health.

This chain uses TRBV5-1 with TRBJ2-7, with 9 bases matching TRBD2. Germline CDR1 is SGHRS and CDR2 is YFSETQ. V shed 0 bases, J shed 4 bases, and the junction held 5 bases outside the gene matches. CDR3 length equals 15 residues. In DNA form, the CDR3 reads TGCGCCAGCAGCTTGGGGGTTAGCGGGAGTTACGAGCAGTACTTC. Its protein product is CASSLGVSGSYEQYF.

In this sample, this clone turned up once. The J gene is TRBJ2-1, the V gene TRBV7-9; D unclear. The length of the CDR3 is 13 residues. Germline V gene lookup returns CDR1 SEHNR and CDR2 FQNEAQ (reference sequence). Trimming shortened V by 5 bases and J by 1 base, and 6 bases separated the two germline ends. The chain's CDR3 is CASSDFSYNEQFF. The DNA of the CDR3 is TGTGCCAGCAGCGATTTTTCCTACAATGAGCAGTTCTTC.

The chain joins TRBV7-8 to TRBJ1-5; D is possibly TRBD1 (6 bases). Germline V gene sequence: CDR1 SGHVS, CDR2 FQNEAQ. The length of the CDR3 is 16 residues. V lost 2 bases and J lost 2, with 13 bases in between. The CDR3: CASSLNRGPGNQPQHF. The CDR3 coding sequence is TGTGCCAGCAGCTTAAACCGGGGGCCGGGCAATCAGCCCCAGCATTTT.

This sequence joins TRBV9 and TRBJ2-3; 7 bases fit TRBD2. CDR1 and CDR2 (germline): SGDLS, YYNGEE. V dropped 0 bases and J dropped 6; count of bases not matched to a gene: 10. The CDR3 length is 16 residues. CDR3 in amino acids: CASSVAPSLGGDTQYF. CDR3 sequence (DNA): TGTGCCAGCAGCGTAGCTCCCAGCCTCGGGGGGGATACGCAGTATTTT.

This rearrangement joins TRBV2 to TRBJ1-2; 8 nucleotides align to TRBD1. V shed 5 bases, J shed 4 bases, and the junction held 6 bases outside the gene matches. The germline CDR1 and CDR2 sequences are SNHLY and FYNNEI. This CDR3 comprises 14 residues. The CDR3 DNA sequence: TGTGCCAGCAGTCCCGGACAGGGACCCTATGGCTACACCTTC. Translation: CASSPGQGPYGYTF.

This clone was found a few times. The chain has TRBV27 and TRBJ1-6; perhaps TRBD1 as D (6 bases). V shed 3 bases and J shed 5 bases, with 8 bases lying between them. Germline V gives CDR1 MNHEY, CDR2 SMNVEV (reference sequence). CDR3 length equals 14 residues. This CDR3 reads CASSFGTNNSPLHF. DNA of the CDR3: TGTGCCAGCAGTTTTGGGACAAATAATTCACCCCTCCACTTT.

This chain uses TRBV5-1 with TRBJ1-3; D call uncertain. The CDR3 is made up of 16 amino acids. Trimming cost V 0 bases and J 2 bases, with 12 bases left between them. The germline V gene has CDR1 SGHRS and CDR2 YFSETQ. CDR3: CASSLEGSTAGNTIYF. The CDR3 DNA follows: TGCGCCAGCAGCTTGGAAGGGTCGACGGCTGGAAACACCATATATTTT.

The chain is built from TRBV7-9 and TRBJ1-3; D remains unclear. Germline V gene lookup returns CDR1 SEHNR and CDR2 FQNEAQ (reference sequence). The CDR3 sequence is 14 residues long. The V gene lost 5 bases and the J gene lost 0 bases, with 8 bases spanning the gap. The CDR3 spells CASSIQSSGNTIYF. CDR3 DNA: TGTGCCAGCAGCATACAGAGCTCTGGAAACACCATATATTTT.